The clone carrying this T cell receptor beta chain has more than one count but fewer than ten. Its antigen is unidentified. The data were taken from a study of T-cell reconstitution after alpha-beta-depleted transplantation in children. Study observations and caveats: It was reported that alpha-beta T cells came from several hundred expanded graft clones (about two months after transplant).

V lost 1 base and J lost 0, with 13 bases in between. CDR1 is SGHVS, CDR2 FQNEAQ, per germline. The CDR3 runs 16 residues. Preparation of the TCRbeta library used unique molecular identifiers. TCRdb reanalysed the PCR reads using MiXCR and keeps one entry per CDR3 protein. The table includes just over 950,000 distinct CDR3 sequences, roughly 29% detected once. This sample comprised PBMCs, mostly from graft donor cells, obtained 360 days after TCRalphabeta/CD19-depleted stem cell transplant. The chain uses TRBV7-8 and TRBJ2-7; no clear D. The TCR originated in a boy under two years old who had a stem cell transplant for SCID, so the T cells may come from the graft donor. The CDR3 loop is CASSLGGGYSSYEQYF. CDR3 nucleotide sequence: TGTGCCAGCAGCTTAGGTGGCGGATATAGCTCCTACGAGCAGTACTTC.